The 7 T cell receptor beta chains presented below share a single source sample, sequenced in a study of T cell responses to AZD1222 COVID-19 vaccine (dated by TCRdb to the early 2020s). Library preparation was by the immunoSEQ multiplex PCR assay. The clones in this table, taken by TCRdb from immuneACCESS, are in-frame only. Not every clone is retained; where verified, under half of the shortfall comes from an unresolved V gene, and the cause of the rest is unknown. In this sample the table shows over 100,000 clones, over 85% of which occur a single time. Of the sample, roughly 8.4% is held by the ten largest clones. The time point label, read with the paper, signifies: baseline before first vaccination. The source material was peripheral blood, sampled on day 0 of AZD1222 vaccination. These receptors were obtained from an adult in good health.

The rearrangement links TRBV28 to TRBJ1-1, with D perhaps TRBD1 (6 bases). V dropped 4 bases and J dropped 0 bases, with 9 bases sitting between them. The CDR3 is made up of 14 amino acids. Germline assignment: CDR1 MDHEN and CDR2 SYDVKM. CDR3: CASSSGAMNTEAFF. In DNA form, the CDR3 reads TGTGCCAGCAGTTCAGGGGCGATGAACACTGAAGCTTTCTTT. The entire variable domain, with the rest obtained from reference TRBV28 and TRBJ1-1, is as follows: DVKVTQSSRYLVKRTGEKVFLECVQDMDHENMFWYRQDPGLGLRLIYFSYDVKMKEKGDIPEGYSVSREKKERFSLILESASTNQTSMYLCASSSGAMNTEAFFGQGTRLTVV.

The CDR3 loop reads CASDGRQGVSPLHF. As DNA, the CDR3 is TGTGCCAGCGATGGTCGGCAGGGAGTTTCACCCCTCCACTTT. The rearrangement links TRBV2 to TRBJ1-6; tentatively, D is TRBD1 (5 bases). This CDR3 spans 14 amino acids. V was clipped by 8 bases and J by 9 bases, with 17 bases between them. CDR1 and CDR2 (germline): SNHLY, FYNNEI.

This chain uses TRBV27 with TRBJ2-2; TRBD2 agrees at 7 bases. Per germline, CDR1 MNHEY and CDR2 SMNVEV (reference sequence). The CDR3 contains 14 residues. J lost 3 bases, V lost 6 bases, and 4 bases had no gene match. CDR3 in DNA: TGTGCCAGCAGCCGACTAGCTTACACCGGGGAGCTGTTTTTT. Translating it yields CASSRLAYTGELFF.

This clone has only a few counts. This chain joins TRBV15 and TRBJ1-6; D is unresolved. The length of the CDR3 is 15 residues. Germline CDR1 and CDR2: LNHNV and YYDKDF (reference sequence). The V and J ends lost 1 base and 6 bases respectively, with 10 bases between them. CDR3 residues: CATSRVSRSNSPLHF. For the CDR3, the DNA is TGTGCCACCAGCAGAGTTAGCAGATCTAATTCACCCCTCCACTTT.

This clone was seen only once. This rearrangement joins TRBV18 to TRBJ1-6, with unresolved D. Germline assignment: CDR1 KGHSH and CDR2 LQKENI. The CDR3 loop spans 15 amino acids. V was cut by 5 bases and J by 4 bases, with 12 bases left in between. The CDR3 DNA sequence: TGTGCCAGCTCAGGGGAAGCGTTGTATAATTCACCCCTCCACTTT. Protein sequence: CASSGEALYNSPLHF.

V gene TRBV7-9 combines with J gene TRBJ2-1, with 8 bases aligning to TRBD2. V trimming: 6 bases; J trimming: 3 bases; junction bases outside the gene matches: 7. The CDR3 runs to 15 residues. The germline gives CDR1 SEHNR, CDR2 FQNEAQ (reference sequence). The CDR3 DNA sequence: TGTGCCAGCAGACCCCCCGGGACTAGCTACAATGAGCAGTTCTTC. This codes for CASRPPGTSYNEQFF.

The chain links TRBV19 to TRBJ1-1; D remains unclear. The V gene's germline CDR1 is LNHDA and CDR2 SQIVND (reference sequence). There are 12 residues in the CDR3. The V and J ends lost 9 bases and 5 bases respectively, with 13 bases between them. CDR3 sequence reads: CASFSRTTEAFF. The CDR3 coding sequence is TGTGCCAGCTTTTCTCGGACGACTGAAGCTTTCTTT.